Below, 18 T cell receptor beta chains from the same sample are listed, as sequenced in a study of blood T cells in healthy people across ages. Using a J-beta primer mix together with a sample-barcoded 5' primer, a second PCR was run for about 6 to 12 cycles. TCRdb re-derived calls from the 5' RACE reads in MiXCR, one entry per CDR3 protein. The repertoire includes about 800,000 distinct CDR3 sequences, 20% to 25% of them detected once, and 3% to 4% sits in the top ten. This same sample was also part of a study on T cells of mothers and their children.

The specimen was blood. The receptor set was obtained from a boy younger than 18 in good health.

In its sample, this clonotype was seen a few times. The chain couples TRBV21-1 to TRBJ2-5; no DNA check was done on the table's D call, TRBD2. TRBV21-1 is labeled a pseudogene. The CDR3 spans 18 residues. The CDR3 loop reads CASSKALAAGVGGETQYF. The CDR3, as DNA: TGTGCCAGCAGCAAAGCCCTCGCGGCGGGAGTCGGAGGAGAGACCCAGTACTTC.

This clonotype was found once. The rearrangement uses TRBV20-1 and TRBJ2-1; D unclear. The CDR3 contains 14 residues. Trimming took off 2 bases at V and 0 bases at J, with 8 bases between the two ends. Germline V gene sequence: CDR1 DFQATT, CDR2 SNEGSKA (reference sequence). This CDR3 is CSARNVVSYNEQFF. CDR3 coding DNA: TGCAGTGCTAGAAACGTCGTCTCCTACAATGAGCAGTTCTTC.

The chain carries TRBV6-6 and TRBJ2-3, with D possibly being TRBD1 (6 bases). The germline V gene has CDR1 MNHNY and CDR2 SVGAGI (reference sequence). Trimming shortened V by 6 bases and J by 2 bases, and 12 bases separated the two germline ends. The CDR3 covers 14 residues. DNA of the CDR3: TGTGCCAGCAGGCCTCGGACAGACACAGATACGCAGTATTTT. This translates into CASRPRTDTDTQYF.

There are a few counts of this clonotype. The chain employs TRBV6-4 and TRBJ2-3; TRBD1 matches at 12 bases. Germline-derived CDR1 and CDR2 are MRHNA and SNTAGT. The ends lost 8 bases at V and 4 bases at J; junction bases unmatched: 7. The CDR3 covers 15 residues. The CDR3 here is CASASGTGGADTQYF. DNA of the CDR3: TGTGCCAGCGCGTCCGGGACAGGGGGCGCAGATACGCAGTATTTT.

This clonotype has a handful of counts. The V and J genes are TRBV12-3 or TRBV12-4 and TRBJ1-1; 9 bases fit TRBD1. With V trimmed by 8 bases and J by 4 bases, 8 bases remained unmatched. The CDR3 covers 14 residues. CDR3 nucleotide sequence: TGTGCCAGCTCTTCGCAGACAGGGGGCACTGAAGCTTTCTTT. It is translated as CASSSQTGGTEAFF.

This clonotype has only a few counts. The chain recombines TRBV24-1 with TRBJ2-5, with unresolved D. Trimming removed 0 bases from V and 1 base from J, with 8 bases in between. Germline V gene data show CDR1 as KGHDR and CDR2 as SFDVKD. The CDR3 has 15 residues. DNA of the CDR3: TGTGCCACCAGTGATTTGCGTAAAGGCCAAGAGACCCAGTACTTC. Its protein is CATSDLRKGQETQYF.

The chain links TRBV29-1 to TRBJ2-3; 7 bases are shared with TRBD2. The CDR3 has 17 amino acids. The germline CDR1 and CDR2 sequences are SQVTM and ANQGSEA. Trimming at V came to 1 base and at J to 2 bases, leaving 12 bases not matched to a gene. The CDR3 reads CSVEGGRASGYTDTQYF. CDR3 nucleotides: TGCAGCGTTGAAGGGGGGAGGGCCTCGGGGTACACAGATACGCAGTATTTT.

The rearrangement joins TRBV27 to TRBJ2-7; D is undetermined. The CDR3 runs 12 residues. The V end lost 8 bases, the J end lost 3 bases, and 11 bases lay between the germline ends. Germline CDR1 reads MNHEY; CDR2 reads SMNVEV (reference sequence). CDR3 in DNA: TGTGCCAGCCGGAAACCCAACTACGAGCAGTACTTC. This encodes CASRKPNYEQYF.

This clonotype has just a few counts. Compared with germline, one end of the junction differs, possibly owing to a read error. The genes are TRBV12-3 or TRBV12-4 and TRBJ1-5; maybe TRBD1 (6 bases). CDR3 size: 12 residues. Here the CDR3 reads CAGRDTHQPQHF. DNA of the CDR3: TGTGCCGGCAGGGACACCCATCAGCCCCAGCATTTT.

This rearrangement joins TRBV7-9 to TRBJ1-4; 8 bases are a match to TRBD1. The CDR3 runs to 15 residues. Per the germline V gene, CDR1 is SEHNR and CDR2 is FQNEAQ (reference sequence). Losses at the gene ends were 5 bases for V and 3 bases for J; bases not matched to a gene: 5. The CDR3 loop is CASSHPQGANEKLFF. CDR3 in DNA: TGTGCCAGCAGCCACCCACAGGGGGCTAATGAAAAACTGTTTTTT.

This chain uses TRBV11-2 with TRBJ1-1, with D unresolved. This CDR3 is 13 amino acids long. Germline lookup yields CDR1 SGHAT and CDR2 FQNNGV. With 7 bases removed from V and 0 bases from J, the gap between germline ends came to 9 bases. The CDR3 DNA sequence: TGTGCCAGCACCCAGGAATTGAACACTGAAGCTTTCTTT. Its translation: CASTQELNTEAFF.

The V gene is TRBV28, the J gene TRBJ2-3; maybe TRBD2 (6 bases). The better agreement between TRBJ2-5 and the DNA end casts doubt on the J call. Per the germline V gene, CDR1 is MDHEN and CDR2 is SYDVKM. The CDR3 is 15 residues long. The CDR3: CASSPPGGRRETQYF. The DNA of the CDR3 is TGTGCCAGCAGTCCCCCAGGAGGGCGAAGAGAGACCCAGTACTTC.

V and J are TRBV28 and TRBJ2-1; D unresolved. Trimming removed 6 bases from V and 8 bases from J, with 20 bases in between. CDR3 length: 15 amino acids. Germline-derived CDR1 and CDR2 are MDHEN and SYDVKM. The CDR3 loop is CASSRPALQIHEQFF. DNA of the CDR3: TGTGCCAGCAGCCGCCCTGCGTTACAGATCCATGAGCAGTTCTTC.

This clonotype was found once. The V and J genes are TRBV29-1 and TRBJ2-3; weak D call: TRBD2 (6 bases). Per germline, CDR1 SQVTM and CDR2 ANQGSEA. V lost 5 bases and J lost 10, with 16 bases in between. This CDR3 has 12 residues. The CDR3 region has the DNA TGCAGCGTTTATCGGGACTCCGGGGCGCAGTATTTT. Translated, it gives CSVYRDSGAQYF.

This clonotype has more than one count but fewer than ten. CDR3: CSANRADDGLRNEQFF. CDR3 nucleotide sequence: TGCAGTGCTAACCGGGCGGATGACGGTCTACGGAATGAGCAGTTCTTC. The V and J genes are TRBV20-1 and TRBJ2-1; D uncertain. The CDR3 totals 16 residues. Germline loops: CDR1 DFQATT, CDR2 SNEGSKA (reference sequence). V dropped 4 bases and J dropped 7 bases, with 23 bases sitting between them.

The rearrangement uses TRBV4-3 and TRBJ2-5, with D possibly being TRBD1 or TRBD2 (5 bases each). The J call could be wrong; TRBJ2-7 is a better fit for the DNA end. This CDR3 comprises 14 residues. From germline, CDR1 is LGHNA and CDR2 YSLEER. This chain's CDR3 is CASSPGPMFYEQYF. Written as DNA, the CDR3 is TGCGCCAGCAGCCCGGGACCGATGTTCTACGAGCAGTACTTC.

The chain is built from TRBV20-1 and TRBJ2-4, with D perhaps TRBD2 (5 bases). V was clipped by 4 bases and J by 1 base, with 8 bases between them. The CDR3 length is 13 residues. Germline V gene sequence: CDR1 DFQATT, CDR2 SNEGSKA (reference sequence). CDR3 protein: CSAKEVAKNIQYF. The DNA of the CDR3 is TGCAGTGCTAAGGAGGTGGCCAAAAACATTCAGTACTTC.

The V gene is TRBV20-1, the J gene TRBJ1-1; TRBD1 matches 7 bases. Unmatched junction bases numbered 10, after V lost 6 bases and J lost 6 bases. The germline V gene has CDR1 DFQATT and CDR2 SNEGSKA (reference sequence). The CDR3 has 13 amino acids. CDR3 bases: TGCAGTGCCCACCGACAGGGTGGGGCTGAAGCTTTCTTT. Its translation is CSAHRQGGAEAFF.